These 22 T cell receptor beta chains were all obtained from the same sample, sequenced in a study of T cell responses to AZD1222 COVID-19 vaccine (dated by TCRdb to about 2021). The time point label here, explained by the study, means: baseline before first vaccination. The receptor library was made with the immunoSEQ multiplex PCR assay. TCRdb provides this immuneACCESS table in a form limited to in-frame rearrangements. Some clones are lacking; in checked studies, under half of them reflect an unresolved V gene, and why the rest are absent is not known. The sample records about 130,000 clones, around 90% of which are singletons. About 2.1% of the sample comes from the top ten. The specimen was peripheral blood, collected on day 0 of AZD1222 vaccination. The receptors derive from an adult in good health.

In this sample, this clone turned up a few times. The CDR3 DNA reads as TGTGCCAGCAGCTTCCACGGGGGACCCCAGCATTTT. Its protein is CASSFHGGPQHF. The rearrangement joins TRBV7-9 to TRBJ1-5; D possibly corresponds to TRBD1 (5 bases). The CDR3 runs 12 residues. Germline V gives CDR1 SEHNR, CDR2 FQNEAQ (reference sequence). Between the trimmed V and J ends, which lost 3 bases and 10 bases, there was a span of 10 bases.

The chain combines TRBV19 with TRBJ2-5, with 9 bases aligning to TRBD1. The CDR3 extends over 15 amino acids. V trimming: 4 bases; J trimming: 0 bases; junction bases outside the gene matches: 3. Germline CDR1 LNHDA, CDR2 SQIVND (reference sequence). This CDR3 reads CASSNRGRYQETQYF. In nucleotides, the CDR3 is TGTGCCAGTAGTAACAGGGGGCGGTACCAAGAGACCCAGTACTTC.

The V and J genes are TRBV6-1 and TRBJ2-7, with D possibly TRBD2 on 6 matching bases. There are 15 residues in the CDR3. The germline V gene has CDR1 MNHNS and CDR2 SASEGT. V gave up 0 bases and J gave up 3 bases, with 12 bases separating them. Here the CDR3 reads CASSEAGGAHYEQYF. In DNA, the CDR3 is TGTGCCAGCAGTGAAGCCGGAGGGGCGCACTACGAGCAGTACTTC.

The chain couples TRBV5-6 to TRBJ1-6; D is perhaps TRBD1 (5 bases). Per germline, CDR1 SGHDT and CDR2 YYEEEE. The CDR3 covers 17 residues. V was cut by 3 bases and J by 6 bases, with 19 bases left in between. CDR3: CASSSVEGAPPNSPLHF. In DNA form, the CDR3 reads TGTGCCAGCAGCTCTGTGGAAGGGGCTCCGCCTAATTCACCCCTCCACTTT.

The CDR3 sequence: CASRDRDSTDTQYF. DNA of the CDR3: TGTGCCAGCAGGGACAGGGATAGCACAGATACGCAGTATTTT. V is TRBV6-4 and J is TRBJ2-3; 8 nucleotides line up with TRBD1. V lost 6 bases to trimming and J lost 0 bases; unmatched junction nucleotides: 2. Germline CDR1 reads MRHNA; CDR2 reads SNTAGT. The CDR3 contains 14 residues.

CDR3 sequence (DNA): TGTGCCAGCAGCTTAGCGGCGGGGGAGCAGTACTTC. This sequence encodes CASSLAAGEQYF. The chain uses TRBV7-2 and TRBJ2-7; D is possibly TRBD2 (6 bases). The V gene lost 0 bases and the J gene lost 7 bases, with 7 bases spanning the gap. In germline, CDR1 is SGHTA, CDR2 FQGNSA. The CDR3 is made up of 12 amino acids.

The rearrangement uses TRBV6-5 and TRBJ1-2; D is possibly TRBD1 (5 bases). The CDR3 has 12 amino acids. Looked up from germline, CDR1 is MNHEY and CDR2 is SVGAGI. Deletions cut 2 bases from V and 8 bases from J, with 9 bases between. In DNA, the CDR3 is TGTGCCAGCAGTTACGGGGGACGCGGCTACACCTTC. Amino acids: CASSYGGRGYTF.

This CDR3 is CASSRKPPGAPYNEQFF. The CDR3 DNA reads TGTGCCAGTAGTCGGAAACCCCCGGGGGCCCCCTACAATGAGCAGTTCTTC. The genes are TRBV19 and TRBJ2-1, with D possibly called TRBD1 or TRBD2 (6 bases each). The CDR3 is 17 residues long. The V end lost 5 bases, the J end lost 2 bases, and 19 bases lay between the germline ends. CDR1 and CDR2 from the germline V gene are LNHDA and SQIVND (reference sequence).

The rearrangement uses TRBV19 and TRBJ2-1, with 8 nucleotides matching TRBD1. Germline loops: CDR1 LNHDA, CDR2 SQIVND (reference sequence). The CDR3 totals 15 residues. Unmatched junction bases numbered 4, after V lost 6 bases and J lost 0 bases. This CDR3 reads CASRPTGVSYNEQFF. The CDR3, as DNA: TGTGCCAGTAGGCCGACAGGGGTCTCCTACAATGAGCAGTTCTTC.

The V gene is TRBV14, the J gene TRBJ2-7, with 10 nucleotides matching TRBD1. V lost 1 base to trimming and J lost 3 bases; unmatched junction nucleotides: 3. This CDR3 region has 15 residues. Germline lookup yields CDR1 SGHDN and CDR2 FVKESK. The CDR3 spells CASSQGQGAYYEQYF. The CDR3 bases are TGTGCCAGCAGCCAAGGACAGGGGGCATACTACGAGCAGTACTTC.

V is TRBV10-1 and J is TRBJ1-4, with no clear D. Germline CDR1 reads WNHNN; CDR2 reads SYGVQD (reference sequence). V shed 6 bases and J shed 7 bases, with 9 bases lying between them. There are 12 residues in the CDR3. CDR3 loop: CASSAGGEKLFF. The CDR3 DNA follows: TGCGCCAGCAGCGCGGGAGGTGAAAAACTGTTTTTT.

The chain employs TRBV4-1 and TRBJ1-5; TRBD1 is a possible D gene (6 bases). The germline gives CDR1 MGHRA, CDR2 YSYEKL. V lost 0 bases and J 4 bases, leaving 19 bases between the germline ends. The CDR3 consists of 18 residues. The DNA for the CDR3 is TGCGCCAGCAGCCAAGATCTAACGCGGGGGGCGCGGAATCAGCCCCAGCATTTT. This gives the protein CASSQDLTRGARNQPQHF.

This sequence joins TRBV7-3 and TRBJ2-3; D call uncertain. There are 14 residues in the CDR3. Per germline, CDR1 SGHTA and CDR2 FQGTGA. The V gene lost 2 bases and the J gene lost 0 bases, with 6 bases spanning the gap. The DNA for the CDR3 is TGTGCCAGCAGCTTATTCTATAGCACAGATACGCAGTATTTT. Protein product: CASSLFYSTDTQYF.

The chain uses TRBV5-4 and TRBJ2-3; a possible D gene is TRBD1 (6 bases). The CDR3 runs to 15 residues. The germline gives CDR1 SGHNT, CDR2 YYREEE (reference sequence). V was cut by 1 base and J by 0 bases, with 9 bases left in between. The CDR3 coding sequence is TGTGCCAGCAGCTTGACAGGGCAGAGCACAGATACGCAGTATTTT. Its protein product is CASSLTGQSTDTQYF.

CDR3 sequence (DNA): TGTGCCAGCAGCCTCGGCCGGACAGGCTACGAGCAGTACTTC. This translates into CASSLGRTGYEQYF. The chain couples TRBV4-2 to TRBJ2-7, with 7 bases matching TRBD1. This CDR3 has 14 amino acids. The V gene end was trimmed by 4 bases and the J gene end by 3 bases; junction bases not matched to a gene: 6. Germline-derived CDR1 and CDR2 are LGHNA and YNFKEQ.

V and J are TRBV7-9 and TRBJ1-3; D is possibly TRBD1 (5 bases). V shed 4 bases and J shed 4 bases, with 14 bases lying between them. CDR1 SEHNR and CDR2 FQNEAQ come from the germline V gene (reference sequence). The CDR3 sequence is 15 residues long. The CDR3 DNA reads as TGTGCCAGCAGCTACGTCCGGGGGGACGGAAACACCATATATTTT. As protein: CASSYVRGDGNTIYF.

This chain connects TRBV7-2 to TRBJ2-7; D uncertain. The CDR3 has 11 residues. V was trimmed by 3 bases and J by 0 bases, leaving 0 bases between them. Germline V gives CDR1 SGHTA, CDR2 FQGNSA. This CDR3 reads CASSFSYEQYF. The CDR3 nucleotides read TGTGCCAGCAGCTTCTCCTACGAGCAGTACTTC.

The V call is TRBV7-6, the J call TRBJ1-6; 8 bases are shared with TRBD1. This CDR3 is 17 amino acids long. Per the germline V gene, CDR1 is SGHVS and CDR2 is FNYEAQ. J lost 3 bases, V lost 2 bases, and 6 bases had no gene match. CDR3 bases: TGTGCCAGCAGCTTAACCGGGACAGGAATCTATAATTCACCCCTCCACTTT. It specifies CASSLTGTGIYNSPLHF.

In DNA form, the CDR3 reads TGCGCCAGCAGCCCAGTGTGGAACTCTAACCCCTACGAGCAGTACTTC. Translated, it gives CASSPVWNSNPYEQYF. J is TRBJ2-7 and V is TRBV4-1; D is ambiguous. The CDR3 loop spans 16 amino acids. Trimming removed 4 bases at V and 2 bases at J, with 18 bases between. Germline V gene lookup returns CDR1 MGHRA and CDR2 YSYEKL.

A few counts support this clone. The chain carries TRBV2 and TRBJ2-2; tentative D call: TRBD2 (5 bases). V lost 7 bases to trimming and J lost 3 bases, with 12 bases between them. Germline CDR1 is SNHLY and CDR2 is FYNNEI. The CDR3 spans 14 residues. The CDR3 DNA sequence: TGTGCCAGCATGGGGTACGGGGACACCGGGGAGCTGTTTTTT. Its protein product is CASMGYGDTGELFF.

This rearrangement joins TRBV5-1 to TRBJ1-4; TRBD1 matches at 9 bases. CDR3 length equals 15 residues. The V gene end was trimmed by 4 bases and the J gene end by 5 bases; junction bases not matched to a gene: 6. Germline V gene data show CDR1 as SGHRS and CDR2 as YFSETQ. DNA for the CDR3: TGCGCCAGCAGCACCGGACAGGGGATAAATGAAAAACTGTTTTTT. It is translated as CASSTGQGINEKLFF.

The chain recombines TRBV6-2 or TRBV6-3 with TRBJ1-2; 10 nucleotides match TRBD1. The CDR3 extends over 15 amino acids. The V gene's germline CDR1 is MNHEY and CDR2 SVGEGT. V shed 0 bases and J 4 bases; nucleotides not matched to a gene: 2. This chain's CDR3 is CASSYSRQGAYGYTF. The CDR3 coding sequence is TGTGCCAGCAGTTACTCCCGACAGGGGGCCTATGGCTACACCTTC.